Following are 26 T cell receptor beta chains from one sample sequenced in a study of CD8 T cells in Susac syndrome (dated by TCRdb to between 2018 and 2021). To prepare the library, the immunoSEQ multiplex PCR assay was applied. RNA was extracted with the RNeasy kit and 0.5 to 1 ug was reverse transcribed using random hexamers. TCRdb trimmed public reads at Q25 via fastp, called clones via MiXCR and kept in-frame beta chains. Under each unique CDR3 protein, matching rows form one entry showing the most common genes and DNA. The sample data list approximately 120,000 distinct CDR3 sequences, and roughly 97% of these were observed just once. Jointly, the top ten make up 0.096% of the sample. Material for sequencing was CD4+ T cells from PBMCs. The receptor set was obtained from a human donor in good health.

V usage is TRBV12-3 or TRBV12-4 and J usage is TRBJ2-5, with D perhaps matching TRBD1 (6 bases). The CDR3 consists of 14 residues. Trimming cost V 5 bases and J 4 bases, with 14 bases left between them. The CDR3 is CASSLPNRVETQYF. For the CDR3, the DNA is TGTGCCAGCAGTCTACCGAACAGGGTAGAGACCCAGTACTTC.

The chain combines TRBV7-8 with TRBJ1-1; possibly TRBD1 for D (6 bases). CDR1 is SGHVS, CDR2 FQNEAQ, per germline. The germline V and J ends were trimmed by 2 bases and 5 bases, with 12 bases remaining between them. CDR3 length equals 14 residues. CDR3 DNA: TGTGCCAGCAGCTTAAGGGGGGGCAGTACTGAAGCTTTCTTT. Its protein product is CASSLRGGSTEAFF.

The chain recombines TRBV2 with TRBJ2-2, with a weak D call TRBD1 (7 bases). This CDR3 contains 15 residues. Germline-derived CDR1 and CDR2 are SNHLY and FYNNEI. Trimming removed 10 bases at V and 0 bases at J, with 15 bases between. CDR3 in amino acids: CATKEGASNTGELFF. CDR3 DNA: TGTGCCACCAAGGAGGGGGCTTCGAACACCGGGGAGCTGTTTTTT.

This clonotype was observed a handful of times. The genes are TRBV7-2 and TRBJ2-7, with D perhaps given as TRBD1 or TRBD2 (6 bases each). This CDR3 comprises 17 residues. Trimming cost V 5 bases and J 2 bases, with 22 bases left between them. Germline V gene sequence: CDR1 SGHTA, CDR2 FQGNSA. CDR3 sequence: CASSPRGDAGPPYEQYF. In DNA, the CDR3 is TGTGCCAGCAGCCCAAGGGGGGACGCGGGACCCCCCTACGAGCAGTACTTC.

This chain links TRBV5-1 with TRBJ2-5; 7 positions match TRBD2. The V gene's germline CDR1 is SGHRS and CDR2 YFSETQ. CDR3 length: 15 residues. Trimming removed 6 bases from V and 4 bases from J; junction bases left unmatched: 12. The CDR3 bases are TGCGCCAGCACCACTAGGATACTAGCGCGAGAGACCCAGTACTTC. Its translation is CASTTRILARETQYF.

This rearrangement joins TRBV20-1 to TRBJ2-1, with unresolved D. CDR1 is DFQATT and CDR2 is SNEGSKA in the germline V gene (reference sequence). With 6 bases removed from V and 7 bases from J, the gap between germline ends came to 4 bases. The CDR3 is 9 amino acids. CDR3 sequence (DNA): TGCAGTGCGGAGAATGAGCAGTTCTTC. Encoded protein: CSAENEQFF.

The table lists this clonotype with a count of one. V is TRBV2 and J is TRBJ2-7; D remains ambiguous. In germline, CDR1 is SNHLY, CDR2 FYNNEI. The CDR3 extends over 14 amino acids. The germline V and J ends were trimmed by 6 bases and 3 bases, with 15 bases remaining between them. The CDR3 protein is CASSRLGPDYEQYF. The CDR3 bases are TGTGCCAGCAGCCGATTAGGGCCCGACTACGAGCAGTACTTC.

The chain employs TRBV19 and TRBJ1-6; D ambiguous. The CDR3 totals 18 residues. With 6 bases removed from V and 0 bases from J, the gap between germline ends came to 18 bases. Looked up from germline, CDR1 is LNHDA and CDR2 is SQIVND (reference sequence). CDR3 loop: CASRAILKESSYNSPLHF. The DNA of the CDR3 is TGTGCCAGTAGAGCCATTTTGAAGGAGAGCTCCTATAATTCACCCCTCCACTTT.

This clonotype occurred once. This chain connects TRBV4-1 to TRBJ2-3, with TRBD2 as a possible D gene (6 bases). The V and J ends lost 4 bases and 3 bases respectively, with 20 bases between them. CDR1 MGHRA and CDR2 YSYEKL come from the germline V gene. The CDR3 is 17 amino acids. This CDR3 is CASSLYVGLSGTDTQYF. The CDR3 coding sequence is TGCGCCAGCAGCCTTTACGTGGGACTCTCCGGAACAGATACGCAGTATTTT.

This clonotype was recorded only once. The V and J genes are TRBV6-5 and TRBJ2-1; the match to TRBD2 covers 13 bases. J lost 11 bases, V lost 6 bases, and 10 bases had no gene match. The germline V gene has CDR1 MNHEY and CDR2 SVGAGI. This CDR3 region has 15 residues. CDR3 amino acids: CASRILAGGTGKQFF. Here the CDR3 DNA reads TGTGCCAGCAGGATACTAGCGGGGGGGACCGGCAAGCAGTTCTTC.

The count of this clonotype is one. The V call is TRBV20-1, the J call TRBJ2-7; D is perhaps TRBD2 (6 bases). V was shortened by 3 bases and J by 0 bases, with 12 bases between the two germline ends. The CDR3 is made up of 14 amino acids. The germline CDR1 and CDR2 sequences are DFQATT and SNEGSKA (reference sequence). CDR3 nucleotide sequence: TGCAGTGCTAGTCTCCCTAGCGCCTCCTACGAGCAGTACTTC. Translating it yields CSASLPSASYEQYF.

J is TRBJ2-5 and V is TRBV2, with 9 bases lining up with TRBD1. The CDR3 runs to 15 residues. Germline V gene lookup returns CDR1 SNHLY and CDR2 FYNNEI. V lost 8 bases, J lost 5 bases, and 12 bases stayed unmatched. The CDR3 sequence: CASERQGGSRETQYF. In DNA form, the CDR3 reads TGTGCCAGCGAGCGACAGGGGGGCTCTCGGGAGACCCAGTACTTC.

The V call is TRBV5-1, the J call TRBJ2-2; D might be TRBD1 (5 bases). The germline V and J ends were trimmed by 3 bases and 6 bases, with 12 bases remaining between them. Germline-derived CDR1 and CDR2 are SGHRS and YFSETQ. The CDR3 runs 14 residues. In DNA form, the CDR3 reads TGCGCCAGCAGCTATCAGGGATTAGCCGGGGAGCTGTTTTTT. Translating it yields CASSYQGLAGELFF.

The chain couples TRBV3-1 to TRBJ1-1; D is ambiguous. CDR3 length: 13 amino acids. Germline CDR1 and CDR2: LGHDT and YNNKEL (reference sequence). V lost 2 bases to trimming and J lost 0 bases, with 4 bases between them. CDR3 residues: CASSQRLNTEAFF. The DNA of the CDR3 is TGTGCCAGCAGCCAAAGGTTGAACACTGAAGCTTTCTTT.

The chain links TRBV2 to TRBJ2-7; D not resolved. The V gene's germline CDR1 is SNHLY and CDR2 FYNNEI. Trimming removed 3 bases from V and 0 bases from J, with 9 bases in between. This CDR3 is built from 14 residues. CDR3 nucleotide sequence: TGTGCCAGCAGTGATCGGGTCGGCTCCTACGAGCAGTACTTC. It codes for CASSDRVGSYEQYF.

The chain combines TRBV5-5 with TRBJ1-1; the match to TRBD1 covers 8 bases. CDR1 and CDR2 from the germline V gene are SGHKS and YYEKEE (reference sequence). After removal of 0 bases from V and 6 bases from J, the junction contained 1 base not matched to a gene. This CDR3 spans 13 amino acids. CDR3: CASSLVDRAEAFF. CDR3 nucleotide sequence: TGTGCCAGCAGCTTGGTGGACAGGGCTGAAGCTTTCTTT.

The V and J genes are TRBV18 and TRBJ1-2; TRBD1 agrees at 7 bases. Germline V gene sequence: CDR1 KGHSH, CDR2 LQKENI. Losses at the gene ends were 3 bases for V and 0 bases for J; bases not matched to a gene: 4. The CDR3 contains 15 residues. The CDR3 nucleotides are TGTGCCAGCTCACCGGGACAGCCCCCTAACTATGGCTACACCTTC. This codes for CASSPGQPPNYGYTF. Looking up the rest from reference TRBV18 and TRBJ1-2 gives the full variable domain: NAGVMQNPRHLVRRRGQEARLRCSPMKGHSHVYWYRQLPEEGLKFMVYLQKENIIDESGMPKERFSAEFPKEGPSILRIQQVVRGDSAAYFCASSPGQPPNYGYTFGSGTRLTVV.

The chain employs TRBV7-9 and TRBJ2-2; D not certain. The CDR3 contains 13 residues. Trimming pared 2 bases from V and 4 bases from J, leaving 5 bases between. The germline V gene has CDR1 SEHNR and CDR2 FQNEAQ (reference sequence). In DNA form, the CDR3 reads TGTGCCAGCAGCTTAAGGTCCACCGGGGAGCTGTTTTTT. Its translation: CASSLRSTGELFF. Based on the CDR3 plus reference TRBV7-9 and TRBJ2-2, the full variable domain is DTGVSQNPRHKITKRGQNVTFRCDPISEHNRLYWYRQTLGQGPEFLTYFQNEAQLEKSRLLSDRFSAERPKGSFSTLEIQRTEQGDSAMYLCASSLRSTGELFFGEGSRLTVL.

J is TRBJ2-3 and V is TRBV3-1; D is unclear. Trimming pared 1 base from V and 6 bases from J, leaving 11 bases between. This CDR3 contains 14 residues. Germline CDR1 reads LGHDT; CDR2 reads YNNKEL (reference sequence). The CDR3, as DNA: TGTGCCAGCAGCCAAGCAGGTTCGCCGGATACGCAGTATTTT. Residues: CASSQAGSPDTQYF.

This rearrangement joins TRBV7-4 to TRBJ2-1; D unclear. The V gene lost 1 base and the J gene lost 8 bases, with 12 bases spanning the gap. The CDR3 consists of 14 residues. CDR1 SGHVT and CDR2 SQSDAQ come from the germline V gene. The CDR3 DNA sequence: TGTGCCAGCAGCTTAGGCGGCTACTCCCATGAGCAGTTCTTC. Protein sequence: CASSLGGYSHEQFF.

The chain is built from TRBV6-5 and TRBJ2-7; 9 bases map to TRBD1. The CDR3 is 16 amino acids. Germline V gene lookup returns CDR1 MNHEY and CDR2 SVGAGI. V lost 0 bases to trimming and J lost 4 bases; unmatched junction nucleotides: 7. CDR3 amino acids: CASSYSQGAGTYEQYF. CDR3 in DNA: TGTGCCAGCAGTTACTCACAGGGGGCGGGTACGTACGAGCAGTACTTC.

CDR3 region: CASRVTGEGELFF. CDR3 in DNA: TGTGCCAGCAGGGTGACAGGGGAAGGGGAGCTGTTTTTT. The chain couples TRBV7-9 to TRBJ2-2; 8 nucleotides line up with TRBD1. J gave up 8 bases and V 6 bases, and 5 bases lay outside the gene matches. Germline loops: CDR1 SEHNR, CDR2 FQNEAQ (reference sequence). The CDR3 is 13 residues long.

The CDR3 DNA sequence: TGTGCCTGTGGACAGGATAGCAATCAGCCCCAGCATTTT. Translating gives CACGQDSNQPQHF. The V and J genes are TRBV30 and TRBJ1-5; 7 bases are a match to TRBD1. Germline-derived CDR1 and CDR2 are GTSNPN and SVGIG (reference sequence). CDR3 length equals 13 residues. Trimming took 6 bases from V and 0 from J; bases not matched to a gene: 2.

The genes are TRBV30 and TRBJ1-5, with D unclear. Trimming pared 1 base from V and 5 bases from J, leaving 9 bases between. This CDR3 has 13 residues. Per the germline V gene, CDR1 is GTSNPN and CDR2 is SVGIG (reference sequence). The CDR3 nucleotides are TGTGCCTGGAGTGGGGGAACCCATCAGCCCCAGCATTTT. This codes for CAWSGGTHQPQHF. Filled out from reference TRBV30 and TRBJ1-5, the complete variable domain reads SQTIHQWPATLVQPVGSPLSLECTVEGTSNPNLYWYRQAAGRGLQLLFYSVGIGQISSEVPQNLSASRPQDRQFILSSKKLLLSDSGFYLCAWSGGTHQPQHFGDGTRLSIL.

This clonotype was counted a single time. CDR3: CAMGTGGNEQYF. CDR3 in DNA: TGTGCCATGGGGACAGGGGGCAACGAGCAGTACTTC. J is TRBJ2-7 and V is TRBV10-3, with 12 bases lining up with TRBD1. Trimming cost V 9 bases and J 5 bases; bases outside gene matches: 2. Per germline, CDR1 ENHRY and CDR2 SYGVKD. The CDR3 contains 12 residues.

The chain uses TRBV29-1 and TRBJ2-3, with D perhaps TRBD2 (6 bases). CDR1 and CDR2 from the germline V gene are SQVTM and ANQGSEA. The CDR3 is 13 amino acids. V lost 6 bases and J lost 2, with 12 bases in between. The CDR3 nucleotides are TGCAGCGTAGGCGGGACTCTCACAGATACGCAGTATTTT. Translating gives CSVGGTLTDTQYF.